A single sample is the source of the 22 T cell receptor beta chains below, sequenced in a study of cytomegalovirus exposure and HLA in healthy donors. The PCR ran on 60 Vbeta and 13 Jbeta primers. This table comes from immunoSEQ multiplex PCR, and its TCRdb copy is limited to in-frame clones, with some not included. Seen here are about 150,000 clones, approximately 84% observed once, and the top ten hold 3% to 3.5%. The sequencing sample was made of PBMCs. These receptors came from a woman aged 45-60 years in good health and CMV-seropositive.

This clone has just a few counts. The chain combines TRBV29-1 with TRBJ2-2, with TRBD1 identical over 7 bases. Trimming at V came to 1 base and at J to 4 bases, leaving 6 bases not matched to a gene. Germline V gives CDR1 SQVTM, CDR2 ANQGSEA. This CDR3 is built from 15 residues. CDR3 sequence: CSVEVGAGGTGELFF. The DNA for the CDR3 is TGCAGCGTTGAAGTAGGGGCAGGGGGCACCGGGGAGCTGTTTTTT.

The CDR3 DNA reads as TGTGCCACCAGCAAAGGCCGGTGGGGAGGCAATCAGCCCCAGCATTTT. It yields the protein CATSKGRWGGNQPQHF. V and J are TRBV15 and TRBJ1-5; no firm D call. The CDR3 runs to 16 residues. The V end was cut by 4 bases, the J end by 2 bases, with 15 bases between. Germline V lookup: CDR1 LNHNV, CDR2 YYDKDF (reference sequence).

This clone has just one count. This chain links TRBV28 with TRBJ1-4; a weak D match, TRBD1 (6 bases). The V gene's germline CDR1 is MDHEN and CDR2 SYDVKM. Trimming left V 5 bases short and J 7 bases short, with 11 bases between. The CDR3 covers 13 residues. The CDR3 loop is CASSRWTVEKLFF. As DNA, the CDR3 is TGTGCCAGCAGTCGGTGGACAGTTGAAAAACTGTTTTTT.

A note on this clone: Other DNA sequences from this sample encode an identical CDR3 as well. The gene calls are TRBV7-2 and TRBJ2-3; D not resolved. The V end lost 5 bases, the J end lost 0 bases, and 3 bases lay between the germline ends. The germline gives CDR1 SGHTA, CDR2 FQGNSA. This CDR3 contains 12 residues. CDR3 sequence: CASSPSTDTQYF. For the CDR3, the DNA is TGTGCCAGCAGCCCGAGCACAGATACGCAGTATTTT.

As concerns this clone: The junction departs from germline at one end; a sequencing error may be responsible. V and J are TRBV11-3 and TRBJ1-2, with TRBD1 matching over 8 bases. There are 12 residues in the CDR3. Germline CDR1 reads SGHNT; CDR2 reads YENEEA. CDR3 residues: CASGPDRAAFSF. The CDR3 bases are TGTGCCAGCGGCCCGGACAGGGCCGCCTTCTCCTTC.

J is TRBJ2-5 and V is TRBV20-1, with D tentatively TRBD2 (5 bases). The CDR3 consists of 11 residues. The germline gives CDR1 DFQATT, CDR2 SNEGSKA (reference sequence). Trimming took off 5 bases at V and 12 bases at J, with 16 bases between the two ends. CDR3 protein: CSAARGDSEYF. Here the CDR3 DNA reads TGCAGTGCTGCCCGGGGTGACTCCGAGTACTTC.

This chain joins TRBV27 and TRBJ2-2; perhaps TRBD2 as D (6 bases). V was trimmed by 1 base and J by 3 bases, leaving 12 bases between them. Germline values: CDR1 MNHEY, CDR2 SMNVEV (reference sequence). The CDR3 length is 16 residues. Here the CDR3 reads CASSLLRGADTGELFF. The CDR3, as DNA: TGTGCCAGCAGTTTATTGCGGGGCGCAGACACCGGGGAGCTGTTTTTT.

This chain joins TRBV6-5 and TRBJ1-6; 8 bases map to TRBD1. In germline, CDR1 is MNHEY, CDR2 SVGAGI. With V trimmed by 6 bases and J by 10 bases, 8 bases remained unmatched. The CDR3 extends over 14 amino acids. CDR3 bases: TGTGCCAGCAGCCCGGGACAGGTTACCTCACCCCTCCACTTT. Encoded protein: CASSPGQVTSPLHF.

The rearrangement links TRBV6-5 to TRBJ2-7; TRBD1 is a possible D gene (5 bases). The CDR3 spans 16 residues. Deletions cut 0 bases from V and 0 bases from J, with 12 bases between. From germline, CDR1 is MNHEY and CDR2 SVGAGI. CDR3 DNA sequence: TGTGCCAGCAGTTACTCGAGCGTTCAGGGCTCCTACGAGCAGTACTTC. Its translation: CASSYSSVQGSYEQYF.

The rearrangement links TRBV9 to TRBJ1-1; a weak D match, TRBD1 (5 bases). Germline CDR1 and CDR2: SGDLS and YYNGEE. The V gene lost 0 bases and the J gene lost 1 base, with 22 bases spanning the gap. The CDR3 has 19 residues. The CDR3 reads CASSVDDSAAWDWNTEAFF. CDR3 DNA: TGTGCCAGCAGCGTAGATGACAGCGCAGCCTGGGACTGGAACACTGAAGCTTTCTTT.

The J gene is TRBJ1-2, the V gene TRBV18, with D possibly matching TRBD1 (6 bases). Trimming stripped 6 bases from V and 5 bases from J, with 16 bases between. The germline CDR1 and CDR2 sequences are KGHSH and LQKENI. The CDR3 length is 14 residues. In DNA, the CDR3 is TGTGCCAGCTCGCCAGCAGGGGAGGGTTATGGCTACACCTTC. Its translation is CASSPAGEGYGYTF.

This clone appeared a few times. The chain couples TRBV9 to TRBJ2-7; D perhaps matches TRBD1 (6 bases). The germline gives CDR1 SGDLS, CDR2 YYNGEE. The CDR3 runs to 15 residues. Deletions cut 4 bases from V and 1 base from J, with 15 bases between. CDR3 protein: CASSYQGTASYEQYF. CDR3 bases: TGTGCCAGCAGCTACCAGGGGACCGCTTCCTACGAGCAGTACTTC.

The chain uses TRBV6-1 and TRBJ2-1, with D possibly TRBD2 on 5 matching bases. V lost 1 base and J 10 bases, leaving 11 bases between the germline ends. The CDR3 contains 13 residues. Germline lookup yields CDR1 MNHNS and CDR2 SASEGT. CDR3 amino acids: CASSEGLAREQFF. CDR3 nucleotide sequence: TGTGCCAGCAGTGAAGGGCTAGCAAGGGAGCAGTTCTTC.

The CDR3 DNA is TGTGCCAGCAGTTCGATAGCCTCCTACGAGCAGTACTTC. Translating gives CASSSIASYEQYF. The chain joins TRBV28 to TRBJ2-7; no firm D call. Germline CDR1 reads MDHEN; CDR2 reads SYDVKM. Trimming left V 4 bases short and J 0 bases short, with 7 bases between. This CDR3 is 13 amino acids long. Together with reference TRBV28 and TRBJ2-7, the CDR3 gives the full variable domain: DVKVTQSSRYLVKRTGEKVFLECVQDMDHENMFWYRQDPGLGLRLIYFSYDVKMKEKGDIPEGYSVSREKKERFSLILESASTNQTSMYLCASSSIASYEQYFGPGTRLTVT.

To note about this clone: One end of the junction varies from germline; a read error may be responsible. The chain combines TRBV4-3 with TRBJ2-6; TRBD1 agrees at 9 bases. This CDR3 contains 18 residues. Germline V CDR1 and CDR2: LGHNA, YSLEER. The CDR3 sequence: CASSQQTGGRSGANGLTF. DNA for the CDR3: TGCGCCAGCAGCCAACAGACAGGGGGGAGGTCTGGGGCCAACGGCCTGACTTTC.

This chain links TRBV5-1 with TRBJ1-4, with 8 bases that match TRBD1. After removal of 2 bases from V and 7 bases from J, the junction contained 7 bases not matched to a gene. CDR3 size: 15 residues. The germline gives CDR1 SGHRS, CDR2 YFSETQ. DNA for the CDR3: TGCGCCAGCAGCTTTAGTCCAGGGGGCGGTGAAAAACTGTTTTTT. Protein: CASSFSPGGGEKLFF. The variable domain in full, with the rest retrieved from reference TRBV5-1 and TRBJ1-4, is KAGVTQTPRYLIKTRGQQVTLSCSPISGHRSVSWYQQTPGQGLQFLFEYFSETQRNKGNFPGRFSGRQFSNSRSEMNVSTLELGDSALYLCASSFSPGGGEKLFFGSGTQLSVL.

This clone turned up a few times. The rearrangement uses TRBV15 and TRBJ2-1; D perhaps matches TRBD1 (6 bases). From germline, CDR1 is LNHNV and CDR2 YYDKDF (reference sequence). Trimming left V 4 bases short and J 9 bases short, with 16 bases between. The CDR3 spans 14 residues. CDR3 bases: TGTGCCACCAGCACACAAGACAGGCAGGGTGAGCAGTTCTTC. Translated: CATSTQDRQGEQFF.

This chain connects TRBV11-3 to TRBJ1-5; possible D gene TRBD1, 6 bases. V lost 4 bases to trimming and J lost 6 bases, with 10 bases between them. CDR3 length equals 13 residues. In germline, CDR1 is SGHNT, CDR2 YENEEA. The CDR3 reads CASSSRGGQPQHF. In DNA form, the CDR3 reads TGTGCCAGCAGCTCGCGAGGGGGTCAGCCCCAGCATTTT.

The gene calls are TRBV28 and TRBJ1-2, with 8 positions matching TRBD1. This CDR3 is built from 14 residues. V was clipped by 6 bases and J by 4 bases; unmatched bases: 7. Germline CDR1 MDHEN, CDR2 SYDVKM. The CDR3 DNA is TGTGCCAGCAGGTGGGGACAGGCGTTCTATGGCTACACCTTC. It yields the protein CASRWGQAFYGYTF.

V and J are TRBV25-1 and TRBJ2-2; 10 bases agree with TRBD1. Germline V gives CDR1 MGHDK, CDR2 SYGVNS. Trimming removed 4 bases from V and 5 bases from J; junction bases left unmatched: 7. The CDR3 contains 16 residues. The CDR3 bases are TGTGCCAGCAGTGCCCTCGGGACAGGGGTTACCGGGGAGCTGTTTTTT. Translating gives CASSALGTGVTGELFF.

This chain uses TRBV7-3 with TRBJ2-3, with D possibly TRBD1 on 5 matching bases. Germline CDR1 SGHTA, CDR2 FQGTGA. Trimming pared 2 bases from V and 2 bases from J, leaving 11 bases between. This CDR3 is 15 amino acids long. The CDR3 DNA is TGTGCCAGCAGCTTACAGGGTCTCATCACAGATACGCAGTATTTT. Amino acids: CASSLQGLITDTQYF.

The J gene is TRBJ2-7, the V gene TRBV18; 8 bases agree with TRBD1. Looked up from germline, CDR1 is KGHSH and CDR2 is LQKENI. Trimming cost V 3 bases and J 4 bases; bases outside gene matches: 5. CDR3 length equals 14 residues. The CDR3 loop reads CASSPWDRRYEQYF. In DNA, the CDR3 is TGTGCCAGCTCACCCTGGGACAGGAGGTACGAGCAGTACTTC.